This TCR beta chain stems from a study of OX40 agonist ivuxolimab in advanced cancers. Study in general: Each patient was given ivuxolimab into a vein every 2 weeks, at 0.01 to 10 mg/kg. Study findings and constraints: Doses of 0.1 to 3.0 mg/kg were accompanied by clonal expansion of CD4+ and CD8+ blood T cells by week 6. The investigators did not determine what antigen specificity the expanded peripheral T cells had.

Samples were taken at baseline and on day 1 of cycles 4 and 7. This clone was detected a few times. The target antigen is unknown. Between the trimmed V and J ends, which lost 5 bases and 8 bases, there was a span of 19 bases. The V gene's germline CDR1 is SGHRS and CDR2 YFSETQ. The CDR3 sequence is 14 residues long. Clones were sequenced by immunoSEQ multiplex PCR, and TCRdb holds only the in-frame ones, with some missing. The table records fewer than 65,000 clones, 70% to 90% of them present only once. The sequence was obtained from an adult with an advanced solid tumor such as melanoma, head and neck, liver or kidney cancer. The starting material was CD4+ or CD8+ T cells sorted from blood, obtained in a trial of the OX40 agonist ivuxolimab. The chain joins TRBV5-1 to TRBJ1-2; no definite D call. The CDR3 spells CASSWWGDNGGYTF. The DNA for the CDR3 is TGCGCCAGCAGTTGGTGGGGAGACAACGGCGGCTACACCTTC.